These 14 T cell receptor beta chains were sequenced from one sample in a study of radiation and T cells in renal cell carcinoma. Data came from immunoSEQ multiplex PCR; TCRdb stores just in-frame clones and leaves some out. The sample has 70,000 to 100,000 clones; roughly four fifths are singletons. Time point in this sample: baseline pretreatment blood. The treatment here: 15 Gy SBRT to primary tumor, nephrectomy 4 weeks later. This sample comprised blood, obtained from a patient whose treatment included radiotherapy and nephrectomy. The receptors were sampled from a man in his sixties with renal cell carcinoma.

CDR3 sequence: CASSRSHYNEQFF. The CDR3 nucleotides read TGTGCCAGCAGCCGGAGTCACTACAATGAGCAGTTCTTC. The V and J genes are TRBV28 and TRBJ2-1; D is undetermined. V shed 6 bases and J shed 3 bases, with 9 bases lying between them. Germline assignment: CDR1 MDHEN and CDR2 SYDVKM. CDR3 length equals 13 residues.

The chain employs TRBV4-3 and TRBJ1-1; D remains unclear. CDR1 and CDR2 (germline): LGHNA, YSLEER. The CDR3 length is 15 residues. Trimming left V 0 bases short and J 6 bases short, with 14 bases between. CDR3 region: CASSQDWGGGAEAFF. CDR3 DNA sequence: TGCGCCAGCAGCCAAGATTGGGGAGGAGGCGCTGAAGCTTTCTTT.

The chain couples TRBV6-5 to TRBJ2-7, with D possibly being TRBD1 (6 bases). The CDR3 is made up of 14 amino acids. CDR1 MNHEY and CDR2 SVGAGI come from the germline V gene. Trimming left V 2 bases short and J 5 bases short, with 13 bases between. CDR3 sequence reads: CASSYRGTHNEQYF. CDR3 in DNA: TGTGCCAGCAGTTACAGGGGGACCCACAACGAGCAGTACTTC.

The chain has TRBV11-2 and TRBJ2-7; 9 bases fit TRBD2. Germline V gene lookup returns CDR1 SGHAT and CDR2 FQNNGV. The CDR3 spans 13 residues. V shed 4 bases and J 2 bases; nucleotides not matched to a gene: 0. This CDR3 is CASSWTSAYEQYF. Here the CDR3 DNA reads TGTGCCAGCAGCTGGACTAGCGCCTACGAGCAGTACTTC.

The rearrangement uses TRBV18 and TRBJ1-5, with TRBD1 identical over 10 bases. Per germline, CDR1 KGHSH and CDR2 LQKENI. V lost 5 bases and J lost 2; bases outside the gene matches: 6. This CDR3 is built from 16 residues. In nucleotides, the CDR3 is TGTGCCAGCTCAGGAGGGACAGGGGAGGGCAATCAGCCCCAGCATTTT. It is translated as CASSGGTGEGNQPQHF.

The V and J genes are TRBV28 and TRBJ1-2; D possibly corresponds to TRBD1 (6 bases). CDR1 is MDHEN and CDR2 is SYDVKM in the germline V gene. CDR3 length: 14 residues. V was trimmed by 3 bases and J by 3 bases, leaving 11 bases between them. CDR3 DNA: TGTGCCAGCAGTTTTAGGGGGGGCGACTATGGCTACACCTTC. Its protein product is CASSFRGGDYGYTF.

This clone came up a few times. The chain combines TRBV28 with TRBJ2-1; 8 bases are shared with TRBD2. The trim removed 7 bases at V and 7 bases at J, leaving 9 bases unmatched. CDR1 is MDHEN, CDR2 SYDVKM, per germline. The CDR3 has 14 residues. The DNA of the CDR3 is TGTGCCAGCATGCCGGGAGGGCCTTTAAATGAGCAGTTCTTC. This codes for CASMPGGPLNEQFF.

The V and J genes are TRBV9 and TRBJ2-7; D is undetermined. Germline V gives CDR1 SGDLS, CDR2 YYNGEE. Trimming took off 4 bases at V and 2 bases at J, with 16 bases between the two ends. The CDR3 totals 15 residues. The CDR3, as DNA: TGTGCCAGCAGCCCCTCTACCCTTAAACCCTACGAGCAGTACTTC. Protein: CASSPSTLKPYEQYF.

The V call is TRBV10-1, the J call TRBJ2-5, with D possibly being TRBD1 (5 bases). CDR1 and CDR2 from the germline V gene are WNHNN and SYGVQD (reference sequence). V was shortened by 3 bases and J by 5 bases, with 13 bases between the two germline ends. The CDR3 totals 14 residues. The CDR3 DNA reads TGCGCCAGCAGTGATCCAGGGATGAGCGAGACCCAGTACTTC. It translates to CASSDPGMSETQYF.

This chain joins TRBV5-6 and TRBJ2-3, with 7 bases matching TRBD2. Germline CDR1 is SGHDT and CDR2 is YYEEEE. The J segment lost 4 bases and the V segment lost 2 bases, leaving 4 bases of the junction unmatched. The CDR3 has 14 amino acids. The chain's CDR3 is CASSFYAGADTQYF. The CDR3 region has the DNA TGTGCCAGCAGCTTTTATGCGGGAGCAGATACGCAGTATTTT.

The genes are TRBV5-6 and TRBJ2-7; 9 nucleotides align to TRBD2. Germline V gene lookup returns CDR1 SGHDT and CDR2 YYEEEE. The CDR3 has 18 amino acids. J gave up 6 bases and V 1 base, and 17 bases lay outside the gene matches. CDR3 nucleotides: TGTGCCAGCAGCTTGAACGCGGGAGGGCTAATCAAGTCGGCCGAGCAGTACTTC. Translation gives CASSLNAGGLIKSAEQYF. Full variable domain (missing parts from reference TRBV5-6 and TRBJ2-7): DAGVTQSPTHLIKTRGQQVTLRCSPKSGHDTVSWYQQALGQGPQFIFQYYEEEERQRGNFPDRFSGHQFPNYSSELNVNALLLGDSALYLCASSLNAGGLIKSAEQYFGPGTRLTVT.

This clone occurred a few times. This rearrangement joins TRBV6-1 to TRBJ2-7; 7 positions agree with TRBD1. This CDR3 comprises 15 residues. Trimming at V came to 5 bases and at J to 3 bases, leaving 10 bases not matched to a gene. Germline-derived CDR1 and CDR2 are MNHNS and SASEGT. The CDR3 region has the DNA TGTGCCAGCAGTTCGAGGACAGGTCAGGGCTACGAGCAGTACTTC. Amino acids: CASSSRTGQGYEQYF.

The chain uses TRBV9 and TRBJ2-7, with TRBD2 as a possible D gene (6 bases). CDR1 and CDR2 (germline): SGDLS, YYNGEE. The length of the CDR3 is 14 residues. The V end was cut by 4 bases, the J end by 7 bases, with 18 bases between. CDR3 region: CASSPGGTREEQYF. The CDR3 coding sequence is TGTGCCAGCAGCCCTGGGGGGACCAGGGAAGAGCAGTACTTC. Complete variable domain (other parts from reference TRBV9 and TRBJ2-7): DSGVTQTPKHLITATGQRVTLRCSPRSGDLSVYWYQQSLDQGLQFLIQYYNGEERAKGNILERFSAQQFPDLHSELNLSSLELGDSALYFCASSPGGTREEQYFGPGTRLTVT.

CDR3 region: CASSRQGLHQPQHF. Written as DNA, the CDR3 is TGTGCCAGCAGCCGACAGGGCCTCCATCAGCCCCAGCATTTT. This rearrangement joins TRBV5-4 to TRBJ1-5; 7 bases are a match to TRBD1. Germline values: CDR1 SGHNT, CDR2 YYREEE (reference sequence). The J segment lost 5 bases and the V segment lost 4 bases, leaving 6 bases of the junction unmatched. The CDR3 totals 14 residues.